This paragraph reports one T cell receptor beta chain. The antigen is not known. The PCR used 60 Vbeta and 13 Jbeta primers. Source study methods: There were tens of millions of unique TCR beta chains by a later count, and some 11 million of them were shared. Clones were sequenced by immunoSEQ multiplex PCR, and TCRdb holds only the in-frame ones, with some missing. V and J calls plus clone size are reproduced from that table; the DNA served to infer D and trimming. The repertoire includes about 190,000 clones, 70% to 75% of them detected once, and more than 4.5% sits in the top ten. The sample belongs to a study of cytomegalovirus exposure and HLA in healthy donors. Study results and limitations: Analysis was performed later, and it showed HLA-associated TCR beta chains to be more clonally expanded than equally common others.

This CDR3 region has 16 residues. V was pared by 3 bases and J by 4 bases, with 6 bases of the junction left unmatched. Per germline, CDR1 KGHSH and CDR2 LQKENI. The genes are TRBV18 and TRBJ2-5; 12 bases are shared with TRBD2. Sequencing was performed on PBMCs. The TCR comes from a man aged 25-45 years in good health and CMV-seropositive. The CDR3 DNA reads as TGTGCCAGCTCACCTATTCTAGCGGGAGGGCCAGAGACCCAGTACTTC. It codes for CASSPILAGGPETQYF. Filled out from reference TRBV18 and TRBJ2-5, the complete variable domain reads NAGVMQNPRHLVRRRGQEARLRCSPMKGHSHVYWYRQLPEEGLKFMVYLQKENIIDESGMPKERFSAEFPKEGPSILRIQQVVRGDSAAYFCASSPILAGGPETQYFGPGTRLLVL.